A single sample gave rise to the 20 T cell receptor beta chains below, sequenced in a study of the immune and genomic landscape of osteosarcoma. Using immunoSEQ multiplex PCR, the repertoire was profiled, and TCRdb retains in-frame clones only, with some absent. This repertoire shows around 2,900 clones, approximately 70% found once; its top ten account for about 15%. The sequenced sample consisted of tumor tissue from a local recurrence in the femur. The origin of the receptors is a man aged 18 to 29 with osteosarcoma.

The rearrangement links TRBV10-3 to TRBJ1-1; 9 nucleotides match TRBD1. V trimming: 3 bases; J trimming: 3 bases; junction bases outside the gene matches: 2. This CDR3 contains 14 residues. CDR1 ENHRY and CDR2 SYGVKD come from the germline V gene. The CDR3 here is CAISEGDRDTEAFF. DNA of the CDR3: TGTGCCATCAGTGAAGGGGACAGGGACACTGAAGCTTTCTTT.

The rearrangement links TRBV15 to TRBJ1-2; D is unresolved. The CDR3 contains 15 residues. Trimming cost V 5 bases and J 0 bases, with 13 bases left between them. CDR1 LNHNV and CDR2 YYDKDF come from the germline V gene (reference sequence). In nucleotides, the CDR3 is TGTGCCACCAGCCCAAGAGGCAGGTCTAACTATGGCTACACCTTC. It translates to CATSPRGRSNYGYTF. The full variable domain, its missing parts supplied by reference TRBV15 and TRBJ1-2, is DAMVIQNPRYQVTQFGKPVTLSCSQTLNHNVMYWYQQKSSQAPKLLFHYYDKDFNNEADTPDNFQSRRPNTSFCFLDIRSPGLGDTAMYLCATSPRGRSNYGYTFGSGTRLTVV.

This clone was seen only a few times. The chain employs TRBV5-5 and TRBJ2-7; TRBD1 aligns across 9 bases. The germline V gene has CDR1 SGHKS and CDR2 YYEKEE (reference sequence). J lost 6 bases, V lost 4 bases, and 8 bases had no gene match. The CDR3 sequence is 14 residues long. CDR3 protein: CASSRGDRAGEQYF. The CDR3 coding sequence is TGTGCCAGCAGCCGAGGGGACAGGGCAGGCGAGCAGTACTTC.

The chain links TRBV6-5 to TRBJ1-4; D may be TRBD1 (6 bases). The CDR3 has 15 residues. Trimming removed 4 bases from V and 2 bases from J, with 11 bases in between. The germline CDR1 and CDR2 sequences are MNHEY and SVGAGI. CDR3 nucleotides: TGTGCCAGCAGTTCTCTGAGGGGGACTAATGAAAAACTGTTTTTT. Its protein is CASSSLRGTNEKLFF.

V is TRBV4-1 and J is TRBJ2-1; 13 bases align to TRBD2. The V segment lost 4 bases and the J segment 5 bases; nucleotides outside the gene matches: 5. The CDR3 runs to 16 residues. CDR1 is MGHRA and CDR2 is YSYEKL in the germline V gene. The DNA for the CDR3 is TGCGCCAGCAGCCCCCGGACTAGCGGGAGTAACAATGAGCAGTTCTTC. This sequence encodes CASSPRTSGSNNEQFF.

About this clone: A read error is likely, as this CDR3 ends without the conserved phenylalanine or tryptophan. This chain links TRBV6-5 with TRBJ2-7, with TRBD1 matching over 10 bases. Per the germline V gene, CDR1 is MNHEY and CDR2 is SVGAGI. The CDR3 totals 15 residues. Trimming at V came to 6 bases and at J to 2 bases, leaving 7 bases not matched to a gene. As DNA, the CDR3 is TGTGCCAGCAGACGACCGGGACAGGGGACCTACGAGCAGTACCTC. Its translation is CASRRPGQGTYEQYL.

The rearrangement uses TRBV6-5 and TRBJ2-3; TRBD1 matches at 8 bases. Germline V gene lookup returns CDR1 MNHEY and CDR2 SVGAGI. The V and J ends lost 6 bases and 9 bases, in that order; junction bases with no gene match: 5. The CDR3 has 12 residues. The CDR3 region is CASRPTGGTQYF. For the CDR3, the DNA is TGTGCCAGCAGGCCAACAGGGGGGACGCAGTATTTT.

For this clone: A read error may produce the germline difference seen at one junction end. The identical CDR3 is also encoded by other nucleotide sequences in the sample. The chain has TRBV30 and TRBJ1-1, with 7 bases lining up with TRBD1. This CDR3 comprises 16 residues. Per germline, CDR1 GTSNPN and CDR2 SVGIG (reference sequence). The CDR3 region is CAWISRQGLLGTEAFF. Written as DNA, the CDR3 is TGTGCTTGGATATCGAGACAGGGACTGTTGGGCACTGAAGCTTTCTTT.

The genes are TRBV9 and TRBJ2-2, with 10 positions matching TRBD2. Per germline, CDR1 SGDLS and CDR2 YYNGEE. The CDR3 contains 18 residues. V trimming: 3 bases; J trimming: 1 base; junction bases outside the gene matches: 9. The DNA for the CDR3 is TGTGCCAGCAGCGCCCGTCCCCCTAGCGGGGGGAACACCGGGGAGCTGTTTTTT. Translated, it gives CASSARPPSGGNTGELFF.

This clone was recorded a few times. The chain has TRBV29-1 and TRBJ1-2; D uncertain. The germline gives CDR1 SQVTM, CDR2 ANQGSEA. The CDR3 contains 12 residues. The V and J ends lost 3 bases and 4 bases respectively, with 9 bases between them. The CDR3 here is CSVESQPYGYTF. The CDR3, as DNA: TGCAGCGTTGAGAGTCAGCCCTATGGCTACACCTTC.

The chain recombines TRBV6-5 with TRBJ2-2, with D possibly being TRBD2 (5 bases). V lost 6 bases, J lost 1 base, and 12 bases lay in between. Germline V CDR1 and CDR2: MNHEY, SVGAGI. The CDR3 length is 15 residues. In nucleotides, the CDR3 is TGTGCCAGCAGCCACGTGGGAGTGAACACCGGGGAGCTGTTTTTT. It is translated as CASSHVGVNTGELFF.

This chain joins TRBV2 and TRBJ2-7, with D perhaps assigned TRBD1 or TRBD2 (5 bases each). The germline V gene has CDR1 SNHLY and CDR2 FYNNEI. CDR3 length: 14 residues. V lost 0 bases and J lost 2, with 8 bases in between. DNA for the CDR3: TGTGCCAGCAGTGAAGCAGGGGACCCCTACGAGCAGTACTTC. Its translation is CASSEAGDPYEQYF.

The chain couples TRBV7-3 to TRBJ1-2; TRBD1 might be the D (5 bases). V lost 5 bases, J lost 2 bases, and 12 bases lay in between. This CDR3 is built from 14 residues. Germline CDR1 reads SGHTA; CDR2 reads FQGTGA. CDR3: CASSPTGDNYGYTF. CDR3 bases: TGTGCCAGCAGCCCTACTGGGGACAACTATGGCTACACCTTC.

This sequence joins TRBV4-2 and TRBJ2-3; 10 bases fit TRBD2. Trimming removed 3 bases from V and 2 bases from J; junction bases left unmatched: 8. Germline lookup yields CDR1 LGHNA and CDR2 YNFKEQ. This CDR3 is built from 17 residues. CDR3 sequence (DNA): TGTGCCAGCAGCCATCACGTAGCGGGGGGAAACACAGATACGCAGTATTTT. This codes for CASSHHVAGGNTDTQYF.

This sequence joins TRBV29-1 and TRBJ2-7; TRBD2 might be the D (7 bases). V lost 5 bases and J lost 7, with 18 bases in between. CDR3 size: 13 residues. Germline V gene data show CDR1 as SQVTM and CDR2 as ANQGSEA. The CDR3: CSVRSGGAGEQYF. CDR3 DNA sequence: TGCAGCGTTCGGTCTGGGGGGGCAGGGGAGCAGTACTTC.

This chain joins TRBV6-4 and TRBJ2-2; tentatively, D is TRBD2 (7 bases). This CDR3 has 15 residues. Germline CDR1 MRHNA, CDR2 SNTAGT. V was pared by 6 bases and J by 4 bases, with 15 bases between. The CDR3 coding sequence is TGTGCCAGCAGCCCCGGGGGGCCAGGCACCGGGGAGCTGTTTTTT. Amino acids: CASSPGGPGTGELFF.

The gene calls are TRBV7-3 and TRBJ2-1; D remains ambiguous. Per germline, CDR1 SGHTA and CDR2 FQGTGA. CDR3 length: 14 residues. Deletions cut 5 bases from V and 9 bases from J, with 17 bases between. The CDR3 DNA sequence: TGTGCCAGCAGCCCAACCCCGGCTGTAGGTGAGCAGTTCTTC. Translated, it gives CASSPTPAVGEQFF.

The chain has TRBV11-2 and TRBJ2-3; the D gene is possibly TRBD2 (5 bases). This CDR3 has 13 residues. With 7 bases removed from V and 5 bases from J, the gap between germline ends came to 13 bases. The V gene's germline CDR1 is SGHAT and CDR2 FQNNGV. The chain's CDR3 is CASTLTGGDTQYF. CDR3 sequence (DNA): TGTGCCAGCACCCTTACCGGAGGAGATACGCAGTATTTT.

This chain connects TRBV2 to TRBJ2-3; D may be TRBD1 (6 bases). The DNA end lines up better with TRBJ1-5; the J call may be wrong. The CDR3 is 14 residues long. Germline values: CDR1 SNHLY, CDR2 FYNNEI. CDR3 residues: CASSQWDNTDTQHF. The CDR3 DNA reads TGTGCCAGCTCGCAGTGGGACAACACAGATACGCAGCATTTT.

Only one count was recorded for this clone. The gene calls are TRBV11-2 and TRBJ2-5; tentatively, D is TRBD1 (5 bases). In germline, CDR1 is SGHAT, CDR2 FQNNGV. The CDR3 consists of 13 residues. Trimming removed 5 bases from V and 5 bases from J, with 12 bases in between. The CDR3 loop reads CASSPKGSETQYF. The CDR3 DNA reads as TGTGCCAGCAGCCCCAAGGGGTCGGAGACCCAGTACTTC. Supplemented by reference TRBV11-2 and TRBJ2-5, the full variable domain reads EAGVAQSPRYKIIEKRQSVAFWCNPISGHATLYWYQQILGQGPKLLIQFQNNGVVDDSQLPKDRFSAERLKGVDSTLKIQPAKLEDSAVYLCASSPKGSETQYFGPGTRLLVL.